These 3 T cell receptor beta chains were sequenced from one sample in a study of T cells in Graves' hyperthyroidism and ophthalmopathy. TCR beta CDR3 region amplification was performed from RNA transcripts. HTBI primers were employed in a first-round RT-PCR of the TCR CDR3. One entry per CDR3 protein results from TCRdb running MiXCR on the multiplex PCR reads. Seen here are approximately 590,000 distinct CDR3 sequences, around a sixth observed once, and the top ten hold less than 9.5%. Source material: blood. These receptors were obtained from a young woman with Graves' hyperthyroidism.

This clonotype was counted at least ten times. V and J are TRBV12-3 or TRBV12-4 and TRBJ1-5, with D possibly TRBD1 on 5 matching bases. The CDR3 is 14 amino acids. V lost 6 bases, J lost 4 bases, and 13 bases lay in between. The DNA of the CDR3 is TGTGCCAGCAGCCTGACAGCGGGTAATCAGCCCCAGCATTTT. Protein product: CASSLTAGNQPQHF.

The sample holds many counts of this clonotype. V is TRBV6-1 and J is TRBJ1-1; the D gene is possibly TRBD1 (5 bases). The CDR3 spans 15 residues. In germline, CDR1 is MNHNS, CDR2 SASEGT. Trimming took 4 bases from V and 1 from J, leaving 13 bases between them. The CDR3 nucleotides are TGTGCCAGCAGTGTAGTGGGACGGCGGAACACTGAAGCTTTCTTT. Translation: CASSVVGRRNTEAFF.

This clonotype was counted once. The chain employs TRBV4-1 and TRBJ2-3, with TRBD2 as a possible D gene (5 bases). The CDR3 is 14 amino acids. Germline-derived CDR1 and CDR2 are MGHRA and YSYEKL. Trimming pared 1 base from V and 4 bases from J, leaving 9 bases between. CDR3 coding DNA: TGCGCCAGCAGCCAAGTAGCTAGCCCAGATACGCAGTATTTT. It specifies CASSQVASPDTQYF.